These 21 T cell receptor beta chains came from one sample sequenced in a study of beta chain features in type 1 diabetes. The isolated RNA, all of it, was reverse transcribed, so expressed TCRB transcripts were what got sequenced. Generated by immunoSEQ multiplex PCR, the TCRdb table keeps only in-frame clones and is missing some. Seen here are 250,000 to 300,000 clones, 24% observed once, and the top ten hold over 0.01%. These receptors have no known antigen. Study observations and caveats: All four CD4+ subsets of Type 1 diabetes patients contained TCRB CDR3s that were moderately but significantly shorter.

Material for sequencing was naive CD4+ T cells from blood. These receptors came from a woman in her 30s with type 1 diabetes.

V is TRBV30 and J is TRBJ2-3; possible D gene TRBD1, 6 bases. From germline, CDR1 is GTSNPN and CDR2 SVGIG (reference sequence). Trimming removed 3 bases at V and 5 bases at J, with 9 bases between. The CDR3 extends over 12 amino acids. CDR3 residues: CAWRDSGDTQYF. DNA of the CDR3: TGTGCCTGGAGGGACAGCGGAGATACGCAGTATTTT.

This clone is a singleton in its sample. The chain recombines TRBV9 with TRBJ2-7; 11 positions agree with TRBD2. This CDR3 has 15 amino acids. V lost 4 bases, J lost 3 bases, and 6 bases stayed unmatched. Germline-derived CDR1 and CDR2 are SGDLS and YYNGEE. The DNA for the CDR3 is TGTGCCAGCAGCCCCCGGACTAGCGGGTACTACGAGCAGTACTTC. Protein: CASSPRTSGYYEQYF. Full variable domain (missing parts from reference TRBV9 and TRBJ2-7): DSGVTQTPKHLITATGQRVTLRCSPRSGDLSVYWYQQSLDQGLQFLIQYYNGEERAKGNILERFSAQQFPDLHSELNLSSLELGDSALYFCASSPRTSGYYEQYFGPGTRLTVT.

This clone was counted only a few times. The genes are TRBV10-3 and TRBJ2-1; no firm D call. The CDR3 sequence is 13 residues long. The ends were cut back, 6 bases at V and 6 bases at J, with 12 bases in the middle. The germline gives CDR1 ENHRY, CDR2 SYGVKD. CDR3 in DNA: TGTGCCATCAGGGCCCAGGTCTTCAATGAGCAGTTCTTC. Its protein is CAIRAQVFNEQFF.

This clone was picked up a small number of times. The gene calls are TRBV14 and TRBJ1-2, with 8 bases identical to TRBD1. The CDR3 extends over 15 amino acids. V was clipped by 1 base and J by 3 bases; unmatched bases: 4. Germline-derived CDR1 and CDR2 are SGHDN and FVKESK. The CDR3 here is CASSQVQGGYYGYTF. The CDR3 coding sequence is TGTGCCAGCAGCCAAGTACAGGGGGGCTACTATGGCTACACCTTC.

The CDR3 region is CASSFPGALNQPQHF. In DNA form, the CDR3 reads TGTGCCAGCAGTTTTCCAGGGGCCCTCAATCAGCCCCAGCATTTT. The genes are TRBV28 and TRBJ1-5; D might be TRBD1 (6 bases). Trimming shortened V by 3 bases and J by 3 bases, and 12 bases separated the two germline ends. This CDR3 is 15 amino acids long. Germline V lookup: CDR1 MDHEN, CDR2 SYDVKM.

V is TRBV29-1 and J is TRBJ2-1, with 8 nucleotides matching TRBD2. J lost 5 bases, V lost 4 bases, and 10 bases had no gene match. Germline V gives CDR1 SQVTM, CDR2 ANQGSEA. This CDR3 has 15 residues. The CDR3 region is CSVGGLDRSDNEQFF. The CDR3 DNA reads TGCAGCGTTGGGGGACTAGATCGCAGCGACAATGAGCAGTTCTTC.

The gene calls are TRBV27 and TRBJ2-1; D not resolved. V was clipped by 8 bases and J by 1 base, with 15 bases between them. CDR3 length equals 15 residues. From germline, CDR1 is MNHEY and CDR2 SMNVEV (reference sequence). The CDR3 coding sequence is TGTGCCAGCCTAGACCTGCGTTGGTCCTACAATGAGCAGTTCTTC. The encoded protein is CASLDLRWSYNEQFF.

V gene TRBV6-6 combines with J gene TRBJ2-7; D may be TRBD1 (6 bases). CDR3 length equals 16 residues. Trimming removed 2 bases at V and 3 bases at J, with 17 bases between. The germline CDR1 and CDR2 sequences are MNHNY and SVGAGI (reference sequence). The CDR3 bases are TGTGCCAGCAGTTACCCGCAGGGGCGCGGGCTCTACGAGCAGTACTTC. It codes for CASSYPQGRGLYEQYF.

This clone was counted a few times. The chain employs TRBV6-1 and TRBJ2-3; 9 bases align to TRBD2. The ends lost 2 bases at V and 0 bases at J; junction bases unmatched: 6. Germline lookup yields CDR1 MNHNS and CDR2 SASEGT. The CDR3 runs to 17 residues. DNA of the CDR3: TGTGCCAGCAGTGAAAGTGGTAGCGGGGGAAGCACAGATACGCAGTATTTT. This sequence encodes CASSESGSGGSTDTQYF.

This clone was counted only a few times. CDR3 bases: TGTGCCTGGATTCGAGGGCAGCCCAAAGCTTTCTTT. Protein product: CAWIRGQPKAFF. This chain joins TRBV30 and TRBJ1-1, with unresolved D. CDR1 GTSNPN and CDR2 SVGIG come from the germline V gene (reference sequence). The CDR3 has 12 amino acids. V was cut by 4 bases and J by 9 bases, with 15 bases left in between.

The chain combines TRBV30 with TRBJ2-3; 11 bases are a match to TRBD2. V shed 5 bases and J 6 bases; nucleotides not matched to a gene: 7. There are 14 residues in the CDR3. Germline CDR1 reads GTSNPN; CDR2 reads SVGIG (reference sequence). The CDR3 region is CAWGTSGASDTQYF. CDR3 DNA sequence: TGTGCCTGGGGGACTAGCGGAGCCTCCGATACGCAGTATTTT. The variable domain in full, completed from reference TRBV30 and TRBJ2-3, reads SQTIHQWPATLVQPVGSPLSLECTVEGTSNPNLYWYRQAAGRGLQLLFYSVGIGQISSEVPQNLSASRPQDRQFILSSKKLLLSDSGFYLCAWGTSGASDTQYFGPGTRLTVL.

This clone came up a few times. V is TRBV5-1 and J is TRBJ2-1, with 8 bases aligning to TRBD1. V trimming: 4 bases; J trimming: 0 bases; junction bases outside the gene matches: 3. There are 15 residues in the CDR3. The germline V gene encodes CDR1 SGHRS and CDR2 YFSETQ. The CDR3: CASSVDRDSYNEQFF. CDR3 in DNA: TGCGCCAGCAGCGTGGACAGGGACTCCTACAATGAGCAGTTCTTC.

This CDR3 reads CASSVRDRGSEQYF. CDR3 DNA: TGTGCCAGCAGCGTCCGGGACAGGGGATCCGAGCAGTACTTC. The rearrangement joins TRBV9 to TRBJ2-7; 10 positions agree with TRBD1. After removal of 2 bases from V and 6 bases from J, the junction contained 5 bases not matched to a gene. In germline, CDR1 is SGDLS, CDR2 YYNGEE. CDR3 size: 14 residues.

The rearrangement uses TRBV27 and TRBJ2-7, with a possible D match to TRBD2 (7 bases). The CDR3 runs 15 residues. Trimming pared 5 bases from V and 3 bases from J, leaving 17 bases between. Germline V gene data show CDR1 as MNHEY and CDR2 as SMNVEV (reference sequence). Written as DNA, the CDR3 is TGTGCCAGCAGTGGACGGGGGGCGAACCTCTACGAGCAGTACTTC. Its translation is CASSGRGANLYEQYF.

This clone was seen only a few times. This sequence joins TRBV30 and TRBJ2-1, with a possible D match to TRBD2 (6 bases). The CDR3 contains 13 residues. The germline gives CDR1 GTSNPN, CDR2 SVGIG (reference sequence). CDR3 sequence reads: CATDRGNGDEQFF. The CDR3 DNA reads as TGTGCTACTGATCGGGGGAACGGCGATGAGCAGTTCTTC.

CDR3 amino acids: CASSPTTSGRGETQYF. In DNA form, the CDR3 reads TGCGCCAGCAGCCCGACGACTAGCGGGAGGGGGGAAACGCAGTATTTT. This chain links TRBV4-1 with TRBJ2-3; 14 positions match TRBD2. V was clipped by 4 bases and J by 9 bases; unmatched bases: 9. The CDR3 runs to 16 residues. The V gene's germline CDR1 is MGHRA and CDR2 YSYEKL.

The table lists this clone with a few counts. V is TRBV19 and J is TRBJ1-1, with 7 bases that match TRBD1. Germline V gene sequence: CDR1 LNHDA, CDR2 SQIVND (reference sequence). The CDR3 consists of 18 residues. The V gene end was trimmed by 5 bases and the J gene end by 1 base; junction bases not matched to a gene: 16. This CDR3 reads CASSPPRVGTERNTEAFF. The CDR3 DNA follows: TGTGCCAGTAGTCCCCCCCGGGTCGGGACAGAGAGGAACACTGAAGCTTTCTTT.

This chain connects TRBV19 to TRBJ1-1; 8 positions match TRBD1. V was pared by 10 bases and J by 1 base, with 11 bases of the junction left unmatched. The CDR3 extends over 15 amino acids. Germline loops: CDR1 LNHDA, CDR2 SQIVND (reference sequence). This CDR3 is CATTDRGNGNTEAFF. In nucleotides, the CDR3 is TGTGCCACCACTGACAGGGGCAATGGGAACACTGAAGCTTTCTTT.

This clone was observed a handful of times. The gene calls are TRBV20-1 and TRBJ2-7; no reliable D call. The V gene's germline CDR1 is DFQATT and CDR2 SNEGSKA (reference sequence). V dropped 7 bases and J dropped 3 bases, with 10 bases sitting between them. The CDR3 consists of 11 residues. The CDR3 is CSVPGNYEQYF. The CDR3 nucleotides read TGCAGTGTGCCTGGCAACTACGAGCAGTACTTC.

V usage is TRBV5-4 and J usage is TRBJ2-1; TRBD2 aligns across 7 bases. J lost 0 bases, V lost 6 bases, and 15 bases had no gene match. Germline V gene sequence: CDR1 SGHNT, CDR2 YYREEE (reference sequence). The CDR3 runs 18 residues. The CDR3 spells CASTPGLADLSSYNEQFF. Written as DNA, the CDR3 is TGTGCCAGCACACCTGGGCTAGCGGACTTGAGCTCCTACAATGAGCAGTTCTTC. The variable domain in full, completed from reference TRBV5-4 and TRBJ2-1, reads ETGVTQSPTHLIKTRGQQVTLRCSSQSGHNTVSWYQQALGQGPQFIFQYYREEENGRGNFPPRFSGLQFPNYSSELNVNALELDDSALYLCASTPGLADLSSYNEQFFGPGTRLTVL.

The V gene is TRBV4-1, the J gene TRBJ1-2; no clear D gene. Germline V gives CDR1 MGHRA, CDR2 YSYEKL. The CDR3 extends over 13 amino acids. V was trimmed by 2 bases and J by 8 bases, leaving 12 bases between them. The CDR3, as DNA: TGCGCCAGCAGCCAACTGACTCGGAGGGGCTACACCTTC. Its protein is CASSQLTRRGYTF.